This T cell receptor beta chain was sequenced during a study of CD8 T cells in Susac syndrome. CDR3 length: 14 residues. V lost 0 bases and J lost 3, with 9 bases in between. About 0.5 to 1 ug RNA was reverse transcribed with random hexamers. Amplification of TCR beta CDR3 across 54 Vbeta and 13 Jbeta was performed with immunoSEQ multiplex PCR. TCRdb called the immunoSEQ multiplex PCR reads again in MiXCR, with one record for every CDR3 protein. The sample has roughly 200,000 distinct CDR3 sequences; about 94% are singletons. The V call is TRBV12-3 or TRBV12-4, the J call TRBJ2-7; TRBD1 is a possible D gene (6 bases). This TCR derives from a human donor with multiple sclerosis. Input material: CD4+ T cells from PBMCs. The CDR3 here is CASSLAQGFYEQYF. DNA for the CDR3: TGTGCCAGCAGTTTAGCACAGGGTTTCTACGAGCAGTACTTC.